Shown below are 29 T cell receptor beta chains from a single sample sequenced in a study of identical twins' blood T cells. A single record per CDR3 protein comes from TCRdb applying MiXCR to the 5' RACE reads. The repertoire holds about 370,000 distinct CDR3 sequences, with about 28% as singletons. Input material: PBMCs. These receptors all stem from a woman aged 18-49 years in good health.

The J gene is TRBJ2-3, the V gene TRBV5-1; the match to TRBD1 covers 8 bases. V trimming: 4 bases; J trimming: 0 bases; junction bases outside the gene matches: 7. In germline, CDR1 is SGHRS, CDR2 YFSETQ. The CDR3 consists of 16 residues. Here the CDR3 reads CASSILTGGSTDTQYF. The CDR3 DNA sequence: TGCGCCAGCAGCATCCTCACAGGGGGGAGCACAGATACGCAGTATTTT.

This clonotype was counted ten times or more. The CDR3 here is CSARGLGTTNEKLFF. The CDR3 DNA sequence: TGCAGTGCTAGAGGATTAGGCACAACTAATGAAAAACTGTTTTTT. V is TRBV20-1 and J is TRBJ1-4; D gene unclear. This CDR3 contains 15 residues. V gave up 1 base and J gave up 0 bases, with 9 bases separating them. The germline V gene encodes CDR1 DFQATT and CDR2 SNEGSKA (reference sequence).

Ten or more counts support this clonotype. For the CDR3, the DNA is TGTGCCAGCAGTGACTCTAGCGGGGCAGATACGCAGTATTTT. Protein: CASSDSSGADTQYF. The chain is built from TRBV6-4 and TRBJ2-3, with TRBD2 identical over 8 bases. The germline CDR1 and CDR2 sequences are MRHNA and SNTAGT. The CDR3 is 14 amino acids. Trimming cost V 0 bases and J 4 bases; bases outside gene matches: 0.

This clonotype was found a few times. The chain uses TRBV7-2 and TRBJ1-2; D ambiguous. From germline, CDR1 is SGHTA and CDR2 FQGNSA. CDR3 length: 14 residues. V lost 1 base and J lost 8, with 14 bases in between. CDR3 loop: CASSLVKVGGGYTF. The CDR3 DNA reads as TGTGCCAGCAGCTTAGTAAAAGTAGGAGGCGGCTACACCTTC.

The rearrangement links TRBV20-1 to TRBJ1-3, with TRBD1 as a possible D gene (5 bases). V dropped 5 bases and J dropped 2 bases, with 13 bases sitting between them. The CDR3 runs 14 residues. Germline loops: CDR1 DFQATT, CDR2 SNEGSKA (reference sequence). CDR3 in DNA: TGCAGTGCTTCTCAAACGGGGGCTGGAAACACCATATATTTT. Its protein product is CSASQTGAGNTIYF.

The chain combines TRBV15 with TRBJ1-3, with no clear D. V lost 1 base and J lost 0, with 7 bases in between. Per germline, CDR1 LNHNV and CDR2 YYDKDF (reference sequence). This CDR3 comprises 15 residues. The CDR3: CATSRGGSSGNTIYF. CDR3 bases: TGTGCCACCAGCAGAGGAGGGTCCTCTGGAAACACCATATATTTT.

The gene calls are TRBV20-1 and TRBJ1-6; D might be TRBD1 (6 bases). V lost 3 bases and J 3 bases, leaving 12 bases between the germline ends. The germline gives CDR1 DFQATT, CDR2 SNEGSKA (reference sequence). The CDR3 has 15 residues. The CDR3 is CSARSGGLYNSPLHF. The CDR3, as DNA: TGCAGTGCTAGGTCGGGGGGGCTCTATAATTCACCCCTCCACTTT.

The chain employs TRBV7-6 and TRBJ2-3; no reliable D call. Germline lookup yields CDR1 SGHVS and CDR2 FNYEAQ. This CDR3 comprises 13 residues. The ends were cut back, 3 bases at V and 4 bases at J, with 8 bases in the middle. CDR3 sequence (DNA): TGTGCCAGCAGCTTGGAATCTTCAGATACGCAGTATTTT. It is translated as CASSLESSDTQYF.

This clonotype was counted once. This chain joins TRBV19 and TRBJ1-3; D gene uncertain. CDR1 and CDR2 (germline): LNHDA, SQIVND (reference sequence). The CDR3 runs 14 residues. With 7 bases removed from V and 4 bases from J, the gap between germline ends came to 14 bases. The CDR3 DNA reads TGTGCCAGTAATTCTTGGGGTTACGGAAACACCATATATTTT. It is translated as CASNSWGYGNTIYF.

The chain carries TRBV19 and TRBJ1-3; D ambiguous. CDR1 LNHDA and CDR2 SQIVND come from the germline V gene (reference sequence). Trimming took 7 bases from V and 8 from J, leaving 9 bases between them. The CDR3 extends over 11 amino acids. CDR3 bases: TGTGCCAGTAATGACTGGGACACCATATATTTT. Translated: CASNDWDTIYF.

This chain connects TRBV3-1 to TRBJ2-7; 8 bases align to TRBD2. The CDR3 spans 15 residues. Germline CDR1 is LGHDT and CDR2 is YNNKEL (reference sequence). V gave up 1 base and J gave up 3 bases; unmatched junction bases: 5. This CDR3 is CASSQGLAGLYEQYF. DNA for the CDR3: TGTGCCAGCAGCCAAGGTCTAGCGGGCCTCTACGAGCAGTACTTC.

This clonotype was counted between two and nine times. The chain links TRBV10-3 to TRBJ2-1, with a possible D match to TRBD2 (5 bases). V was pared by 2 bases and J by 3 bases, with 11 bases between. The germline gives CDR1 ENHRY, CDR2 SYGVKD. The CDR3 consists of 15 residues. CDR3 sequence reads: CAISESGENYNEQFF. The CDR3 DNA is TGTGCCATCAGTGAGAGCGGAGAGAACTACAATGAGCAGTTCTTC.

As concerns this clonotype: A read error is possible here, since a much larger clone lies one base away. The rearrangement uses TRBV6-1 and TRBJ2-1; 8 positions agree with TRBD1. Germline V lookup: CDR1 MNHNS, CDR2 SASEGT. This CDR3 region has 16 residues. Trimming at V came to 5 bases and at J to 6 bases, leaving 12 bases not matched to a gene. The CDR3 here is CASSPRRQGPSNEQFF. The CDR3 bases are TGTGCCAGCAGTCCCCGACGACAGGGGCCCAGCAATGAGCAGTTCTTC.

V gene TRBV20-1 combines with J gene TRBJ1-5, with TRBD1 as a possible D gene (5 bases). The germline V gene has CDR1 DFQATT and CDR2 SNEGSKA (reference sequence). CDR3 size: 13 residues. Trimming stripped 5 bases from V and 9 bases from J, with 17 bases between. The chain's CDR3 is CSAGGVWGWPQHF. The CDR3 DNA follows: TGCAGTGCTGGGGGGGTCTGGGGGTGGCCCCAGCATTTT.

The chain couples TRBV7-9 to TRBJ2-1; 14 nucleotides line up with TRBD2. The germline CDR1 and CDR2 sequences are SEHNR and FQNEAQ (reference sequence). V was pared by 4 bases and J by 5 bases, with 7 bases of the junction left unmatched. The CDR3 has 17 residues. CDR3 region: CASSSPRTSGGHNEQFF. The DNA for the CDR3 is TGTGCCAGCAGCTCCCCCCGGACTAGCGGGGGGCACAATGAGCAGTTCTTC.

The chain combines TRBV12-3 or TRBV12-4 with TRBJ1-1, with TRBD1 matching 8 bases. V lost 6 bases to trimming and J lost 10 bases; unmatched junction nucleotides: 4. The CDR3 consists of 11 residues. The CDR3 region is CASRTTGVAFF. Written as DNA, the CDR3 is TGTGCCAGCAGAACGACAGGGGTAGCTTTCTTT.

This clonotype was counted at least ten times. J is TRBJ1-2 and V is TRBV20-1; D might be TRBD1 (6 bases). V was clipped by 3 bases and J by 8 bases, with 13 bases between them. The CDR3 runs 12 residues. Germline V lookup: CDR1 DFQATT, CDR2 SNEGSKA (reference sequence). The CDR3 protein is CSASGGGRGYTF. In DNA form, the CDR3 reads TGCAGTGCTAGTGGAGGGGGAAGAGGCTACACCTTC.

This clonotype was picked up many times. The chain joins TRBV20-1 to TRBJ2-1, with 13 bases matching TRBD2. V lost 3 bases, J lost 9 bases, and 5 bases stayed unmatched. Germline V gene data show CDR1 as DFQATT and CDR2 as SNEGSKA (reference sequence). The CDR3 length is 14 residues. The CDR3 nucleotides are TGCAGTGCTAGCCGGGGACTAGCGGGAACTGAGCAGTTCTTC. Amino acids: CSASRGLAGTEQFF.

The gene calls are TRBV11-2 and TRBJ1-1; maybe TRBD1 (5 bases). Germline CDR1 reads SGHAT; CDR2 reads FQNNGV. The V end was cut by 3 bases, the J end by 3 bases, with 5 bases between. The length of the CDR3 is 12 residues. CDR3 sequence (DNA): TGTGCCAGCAGCTTCAGGGACACTGAAGCTTTCTTT. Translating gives CASSFRDTEAFF.

DNA for the CDR3: TGCGCCAGTCTATCTAATGAGCAGTTCTTC. Amino acids: CASLSNEQFF. The V call is TRBV10-2, the J call TRBJ2-1; D gene unclear. This CDR3 region has 10 residues. Per the germline V gene, CDR1 is WSHSY and CDR2 is SAAADI. Trimming removed 9 bases from V and 7 bases from J, with 7 bases in between.

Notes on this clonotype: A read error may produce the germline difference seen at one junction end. CDR3 in amino acids: CASILRGTGYTF. CDR3 DNA sequence: TGTGCCAGCATTTTAAGAGGTACTGGCTACACCTTC. The rearrangement links TRBV12-3 or TRBV12-4 to TRBJ1-2; D unresolved. The CDR3 sequence is 12 residues long.

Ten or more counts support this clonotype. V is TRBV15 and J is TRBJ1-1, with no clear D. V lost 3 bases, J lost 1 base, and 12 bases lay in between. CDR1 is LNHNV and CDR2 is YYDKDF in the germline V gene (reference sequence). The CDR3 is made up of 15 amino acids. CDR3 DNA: TGTGCCACCAGCAGTCGTCCTTTACCGAACACTGAAGCTTTCTTT. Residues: CATSSRPLPNTEAFF.

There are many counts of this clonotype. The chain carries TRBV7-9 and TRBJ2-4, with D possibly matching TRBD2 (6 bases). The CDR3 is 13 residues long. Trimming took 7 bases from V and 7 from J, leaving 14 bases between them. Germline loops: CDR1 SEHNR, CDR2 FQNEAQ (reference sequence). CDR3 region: CASTLWGENIQYF. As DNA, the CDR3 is TGTGCCAGCACCCTGTGGGGGGAGAACATTCAGTACTTC. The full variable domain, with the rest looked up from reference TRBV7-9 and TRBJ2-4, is DTGVSQNPRHKITKRGQNVTFRCDPISEHNRLYWYRQTLGQGPEFLTYFQNEAQLEKSRLLSDRFSAERPKGSFSTLEIQRTEQGDSAMYLCASTLWGENIQYFGAGTRLSVL.

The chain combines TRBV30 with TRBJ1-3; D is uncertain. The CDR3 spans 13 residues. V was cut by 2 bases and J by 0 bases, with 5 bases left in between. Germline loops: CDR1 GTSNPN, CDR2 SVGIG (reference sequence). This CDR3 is CAWSSGSGNTIYF. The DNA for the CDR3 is TGTGCCTGGAGTTCAGGCTCTGGAAACACCATATATTTT.

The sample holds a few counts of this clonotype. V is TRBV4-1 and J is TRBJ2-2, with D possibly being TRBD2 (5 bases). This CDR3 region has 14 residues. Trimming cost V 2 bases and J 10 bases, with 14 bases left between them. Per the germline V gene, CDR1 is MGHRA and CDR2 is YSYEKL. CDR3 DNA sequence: TGCGCCAGCAGCCAACATCGGGGATCGGTGGAGCTGTTTTTT. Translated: CASSQHRGSVELFF.

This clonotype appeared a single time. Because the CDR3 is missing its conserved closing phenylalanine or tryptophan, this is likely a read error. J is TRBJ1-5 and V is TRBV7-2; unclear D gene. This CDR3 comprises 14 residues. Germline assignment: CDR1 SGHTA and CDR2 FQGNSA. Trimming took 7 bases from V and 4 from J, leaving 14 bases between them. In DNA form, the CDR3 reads TGTGCCAGCACCCAACGGGCGGGGAATCAGCCCCAGCATTGT. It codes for CASTQRAGNQPQHC.

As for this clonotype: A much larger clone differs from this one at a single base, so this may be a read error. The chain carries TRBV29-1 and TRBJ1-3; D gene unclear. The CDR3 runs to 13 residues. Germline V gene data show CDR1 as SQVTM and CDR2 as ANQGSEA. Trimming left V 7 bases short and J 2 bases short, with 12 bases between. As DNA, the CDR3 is TGCAGCGCTCAGGATTTCCCTGGAAACACCATATATTTT. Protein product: CSAQDFPGNTIYF.

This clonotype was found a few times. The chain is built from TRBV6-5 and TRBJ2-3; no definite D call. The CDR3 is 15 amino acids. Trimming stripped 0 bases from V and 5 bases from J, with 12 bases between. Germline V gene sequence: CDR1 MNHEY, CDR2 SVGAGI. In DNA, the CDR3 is TGTGCCAGCAGTTACTCGCACCGCGGCGGAGATACGCAGTATTTT. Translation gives CASSYSHRGGDTQYF.

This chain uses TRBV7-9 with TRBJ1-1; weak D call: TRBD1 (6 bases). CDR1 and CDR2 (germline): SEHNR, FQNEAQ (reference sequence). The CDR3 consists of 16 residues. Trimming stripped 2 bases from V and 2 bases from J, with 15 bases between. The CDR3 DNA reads TGTGCCAGCAGCTTATGGGGGGGCCGAGGAAACACTGAAGCTTTCTTT. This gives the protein CASSLWGGRGNTEAFF.